This paragraph reports one T cell receptor (beta chain). The protocol was immunoSEQ multiplex PCR, while the TCRdb copy is restricted to in-frame clones and leaves out a portion. The sample has 110,000 to 150,000 clones; 85% are singletons. This CDR3 contains 18 residues. V was clipped by 1 base and J by 1 base; unmatched bases: 8. Germline CDR1 SGHRS, CDR2 YFSETQ. These data come from a study of blood T cell repertoires in COVID-19. This receptor was identified in a woman aged 40 to 50 who had recovered from COVID-19. The V gene is TRBV5-1, the J gene TRBJ2-3; 11 bases are a match to TRBD2. Sequencing was done on a sample of PBMCs or T cells enriched from blood (not recorded which). CDR3 residues: CASSLQIVLAGGTDTQYF. CDR3 DNA sequence: TGCGCCAGCAGCTTGCAAATTGTACTAGCGGGGGGCACAGATACGCAGTATTTT.